This TCR beta chain was retrieved from a study of cytomegalovirus exposure and HLA in healthy donors. Study-level results: 16,951 TCR beta sequences were associated with HLA alleles at 0.05 false discovery rate in a later analysis.

J lost 5 bases, V lost 2 bases, and 11 bases had no gene match. CDR1 and CDR2 (germline): SQVTM, ANQGSEA. The CDR3 totals 16 residues. In the case of this clone: Its antigen is unknown.

PCR employed 60 Vbeta and 13 Jbeta primers. Some clones are missing from TCRdb's copy, which holds only in-frame ones; the method was immunoSEQ multiplex PCR. Here the sample spans 110,000 to 150,000 clones, roughly 65% being singletons. J is TRBJ2-1 and V is TRBV29-1, with 8 bases fitting TRBD2. The specimen sequenced was PBMCs. The TCR comes from a man between 60 and 70 years old in good health and CMV-seronegative. The CDR3 sequence is CSVELRGGVSDNEQFF. CDR3 DNA sequence: TGCAGCGTTGAACTACGGGGGGGAGTAAGTGACAATGAGCAGTTCTTC.